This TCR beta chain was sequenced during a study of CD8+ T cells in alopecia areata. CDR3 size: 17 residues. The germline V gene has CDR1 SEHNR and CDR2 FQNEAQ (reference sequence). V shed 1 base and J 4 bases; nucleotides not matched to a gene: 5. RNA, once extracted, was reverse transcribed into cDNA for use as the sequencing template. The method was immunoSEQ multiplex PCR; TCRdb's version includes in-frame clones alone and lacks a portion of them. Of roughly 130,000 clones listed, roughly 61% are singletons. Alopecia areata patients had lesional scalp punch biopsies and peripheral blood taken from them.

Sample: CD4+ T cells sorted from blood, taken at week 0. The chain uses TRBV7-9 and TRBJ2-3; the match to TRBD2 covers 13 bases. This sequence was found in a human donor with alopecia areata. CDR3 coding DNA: TGTGCCAGCAGCTTAGGTCGACTAGCGGGAGGCCCAGATACGCAGTATTTT. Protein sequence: CASSLGRLAGGPDTQYF.